These 18 T cell receptor beta chains came from one sample sequenced in a study of T cell clonality in common variable immunodeficiency. Findings and caveats of the study: Reportedly, TCR beta sequences from common variable immunodeficiency showed fewer deletions and N-nucleotide insertions.

Their specific antigens are unknown. The data were produced by immunoSEQ multiplex PCR, yet TCRdb's version contains in-frame clones alone and is incomplete. This sample carries some 30,000 clones and no singletons, and 5% to 7% goes to the top ten. Sequenced material: peripheral blood mononuclear cells. Receptor source: a human donor with common variable immunodeficiency.

In the case of this clone: The CDR3 is cut off 3 residues early in the read; its end comes from the germline J gene. The chain joins TRBV7-9 to TRBJ1-2, with TRBD1 matching 7 bases. Germline-derived CDR1 and CDR2 are SEHNR and FQNEAQ (reference sequence). The length of the CDR3 is 11 residues. The CDR3 protein is CASSRDSSYTF. Incomplete CDR3 DNA: TGTGCCAGCAGCCGGGACAGCAGC. Filled out from reference TRBV7-9 and TRBJ1-2, the complete variable domain reads DTGVSQNPRHKITKRGQNVTFRCDPISEHNRLYWYRQTLGQGPEFLTYFQNEAQLEKSRLLSDRFSAERPKGSFSTLEIQRTEQGDSAMYLCASSRDSSYTFGSGTRLTVV.

Of note for this clone: The read terminates 3 residues before the CDR3 end, so the remaining end is supplied by the germline J gene. This rearrangement joins TRBV18 to TRBJ2-7; D is undetermined. There are 16 residues in the CDR3. V was cut by 3 bases and J by 0 bases, with 15 bases left in between. Germline lookup yields CDR1 KGHSH and CDR2 LQKENI. The DNA read from the CDR3 is TGTGCCAGCTCACCGCGAGCACTCGGTGCCTCCTACGAG. Its protein is CASSPRALGASYE. The CDR3 in its entirety is CASSPRALGASYEQYF.

Points on this clone: From the germline J gene comes the end of the CDR3, since the read stops 3 residues before it. The chain links TRBV7-6 to TRBJ1-5; D is unclear. Trimming cost V 8 bases and J 9 bases, with 20 bases left between them. The CDR3 covers 14 residues. Germline assignment: CDR1 SGHVS and CDR2 FNYEAQ. CDR3 sequence reads: CASRSGSLRGPQHF. The sequenced part of the CDR3 DNA is TGTGCCAGCCGCAGCGGGTCACTTCGGGGGCCC.

Many counts were recorded for this clone. The CDR3 end is not reached by the read, which stops 3 residues before it; the germline J gene fills it in. The chain uses TRBV2 and TRBJ2-3, with a tentative D call TRBD2 (6 bases). This CDR3 is 13 amino acids long. Germline CDR1 and CDR2: SNHLY and FYNNEI. V was shortened by 8 bases and J by 2 bases, with 11 bases between the two germline ends. CDR3 DNA (partial): TGTGCCAGCCCTGGGACTGCCACAGATACG. Residues: CASPGTATDT. The CDR3 in its entirety is CASPGTATDTQYF.

As to this clone: The read terminates 3 residues ahead of where the CDR3 ends, so the germline J gene completes it. The V gene is TRBV18, the J gene TRBJ2-1, with 9 bases identical to TRBD2. V was clipped by 2 bases and J by 2 bases; unmatched bases: 7. Germline V gene lookup returns CDR1 KGHSH and CDR2 LQKENI. There are 17 residues in the CDR3. CDR3 DNA (partial): TGTGCCAGCTCACCATGGGCTAGCGGGGTGACCTACAATGAG. Protein sequence: CASSPWASGVTYNE. The whole CDR3 sequence reads CASSPWASGVTYNEQFF.

This clone came up many times. The CDR3 is cut off 3 residues early in the read; its end comes from the germline J gene. The rearrangement links TRBV7-9 to TRBJ1-2; the match to TRBD1 covers 7 bases. Germline loops: CDR1 SEHNR, CDR2 FQNEAQ (reference sequence). With V trimmed by 3 bases and J by 7 bases, 5 bases remained unmatched. The CDR3 runs to 13 residues. The sequenced CDR3 bases are TGTGCCAGCAGCTTTAGGGGGCCGGGTGGC. Encoded protein: CASSFRGPGG. The whole CDR3 protein reads CASSFRGPGGYTF.

Worth noting for this clone: The sequence runs out 3 residues before the end of the CDR3; the remainder is reconstructed from the germline J gene. This chain connects TRBV7-3 to TRBJ2-3; 10 positions match TRBD1. Germline CDR1 and CDR2: SGHTA and FQGTGA. The CDR3 has 14 residues. V shed 5 bases and J 1 base; nucleotides not matched to a gene: 0. Partial CDR3 DNA: TGTGCCAGCAGCGACAGGGGGCGCACAGATACG. As protein: CASSDRGRTDT. The CDR3 as a whole reads CASSDRGRTDTQYF.

This clone was counted ten times or more. Coverage ceases 3 residues before the CDR3 finishes, and the germline J gene fills in the end. This chain joins TRBV5-4 and TRBJ2-5; 10 bases fit TRBD2. The CDR3 consists of 15 residues. J lost 4 bases, V lost 2 bases, and 5 bases had no gene match. Germline CDR1 SGHNT, CDR2 YYREEE (reference sequence). The CDR3 bases that were read are TGTGCCAGCAGCTTCAAGCGGGGGGGCGGAGAGACC. This translates into CASSFKRGGGET. From start to end, the CDR3 is CASSFKRGGGETQYF. The full variable domain, in which reference TRBV5-4 and TRBJ2-5 provide the parts outside the CDR3, is ETGVTQSPTHLIKTRGQQVTLRCSSQSGHNTVSWYQQALGQGPQFIFQYYREEENGRGNFPPRFSGLQFPNYSSELNVNALELDDSALYLCASSFKRGGGETQYFGPGTRLLVL.

This clone has just a few counts. The CDR3 is cut off 3 residues early in the read; its end comes from the germline J gene. The chain recombines TRBV6-2 or TRBV6-3 with TRBJ2-3; D is possibly TRBD1 (5 bases). Germline lookup yields CDR1 MNHEY and CDR2 SVGEGT. CDR3 length: 17 amino acids. The V gene lost 5 bases and the J gene lost 2 bases, with 20 bases spanning the gap. CDR3 region: CASSPAGLVWNTDTQYF. The covered CDR3 bases are TGTGCCAGCAGTCCGGCAGGGTTGGTATGGAACACAGATACG.

The sample holds a few counts of this clone. The sequenced fragment ends 3 residues before the CDR3 boundary, so the rest is inferred from the germline J gene. The chain recombines TRBV5-6 with TRBJ1-2; TRBD1 matches at 10 bases. CDR1 and CDR2 from the germline V gene are SGHDT and YYEEEE. This CDR3 has 14 residues. With V trimmed by 4 bases and J by 7 bases, 7 bases remained unmatched. The CDR3 DNA, read in part, is TGTGCCAGCAGCCGGGACAGGGGCTCGAGTGGC. This encodes CASSRDRGSSG. The full CDR3 is CASSRDRGSSGYTF.

This clone has ten or more counts. The CDR3 is cut off 3 residues early in the read; its end comes from the germline J gene. The V gene is TRBV9, the J gene TRBJ2-1; the D gene is possibly TRBD2 (6 bases). CDR1 SGDLS and CDR2 YYNGEE come from the germline V gene. The CDR3 consists of 16 residues. The ends were cut back, 4 bases at V and 4 bases at J, with 18 bases in the middle. Incomplete CDR3 DNA: TGTGCCAGCAGCCCGGGGGAAACGGGACTTTACAATGAG. It specifies CASSPGETGLYNE. The whole CDR3 reads CASSPGETGLYNEQFF.

This clone has just a few counts. The read stops 3 residues short of the end of the CDR3; the missing end is completed from the germline J gene. The V gene is TRBV30, the J gene TRBJ1-3, with unresolved D. Deletions cut 7 bases from V and 0 bases from J, with 13 bases between. The CDR3 consists of 14 residues. Per the germline V gene, CDR1 is GTSNPN and CDR2 is SVGIG (reference sequence). The chain's CDR3 is CAFFSGSSGNTIYF. The sequenced CDR3 bases are TGTGCCTTCTTCTCAGGTAGCTCTGGAAACACC.

This clone was seen a handful of times. The read terminates 3 residues ahead of where the CDR3 ends, so the germline J gene completes it. The chain recombines TRBV18 with TRBJ2-7, with D maybe TRBD2 (6 bases). Per the germline V gene, CDR1 is KGHSH and CDR2 is LQKENI. The CDR3 is 15 residues long. Trimming cost V 0 bases and J 5 bases, with 14 bases left between them. The covered CDR3 bases are TGTGCCAGCTCACCACCGCGGGGCAGCGGGCACGAG. Protein sequence: CASSPPRGSGHE. The CDR3 in full is CASSPPRGSGHEQYF.

This clone was observed at least ten times. With the read ending 3 residues before the CDR3 end, the germline J gene is used to fill in that end. The chain carries TRBV7-9 and TRBJ1-2; D is undetermined. Germline V gene lookup returns CDR1 SEHNR and CDR2 FQNEAQ (reference sequence). Deletions cut 5 bases from V and 3 bases from J, with 16 bases between. The CDR3 is 15 residues long. Incomplete CDR3 DNA: TGTGCCAGCAGCACTGCGGGAGTCATGGACTATGGC. This sequence encodes CASSTAGVMDYG. The CDR3 in its entirety is CASSTAGVMDYGYTF.

Many counts were recorded for this clone. The read falls 3 residues short of the CDR3 end, and the missing part is taken from the germline J gene. This chain joins TRBV5-1 and TRBJ1-6; D is perhaps TRBD1 (6 bases). The CDR3 runs to 16 residues. Germline CDR1 reads SGHRS; CDR2 reads YFSETQ. Trimming removed 4 bases from V and 5 bases from J, with 16 bases in between. The CDR3 protein is CASSPRTDANNSPLHF. CDR3 DNA, as far as it was read: TGCGCCAGCAGCCCGCGGACAGATGCGAATAATTCACCC. Together with reference TRBV5-1 and TRBJ1-6, the CDR3 gives the full variable domain: KAGVTQTPRYLIKTRGQQVTLSCSPISGHRSVSWYQQTPGQGLQFLFEYFSETQRNKGNFPGRFSGRQFSNSRSEMNVSTLELGDSALYLCASSPRTDANNSPLHFGNGTRLTVT.

Comment on this clone: The read ends 3 residues early relative to the CDR3; the germline J gene fills the gap. The chain recombines TRBV7-9 with TRBJ1-4; 7 nucleotides agree with TRBD1. Trimming cost V 5 bases and J 4 bases; bases outside gene matches: 7. The V gene's germline CDR1 is SEHNR and CDR2 FQNEAQ (reference sequence). The CDR3 loop spans 15 amino acids. The DNA read from the CDR3 is TGTGCCAGCAGCCTCACGACAGGGCTTAATGAAAAA. As protein: CASSLTTGLNEK. The CDR3 reads in full as CASSLTTGLNEKLFF.

This clone occurred a few times. The missing CDR3 end, 3 residues past where the read stops, is filled in from the germline J gene. The chain has TRBV2 and TRBJ2-7; 8 bases align to TRBD2. The CDR3 extends over 15 amino acids. The trim removed 5 bases at V and 0 bases at J, leaving 6 bases unmatched. Per germline, CDR1 SNHLY and CDR2 FYNNEI. The CDR3 bases that were read are TGTGCCAGCAGTCAACTAGCGGTAAGCTCCTACGAG. Its protein is CASSQLAVSSYE. The complete CDR3 sequence is CASSQLAVSSYEQYF.

Concerning this clone itself: With the read ending 3 residues before the CDR3 end, the germline J gene is used to fill in that end. This chain uses TRBV19 with TRBJ1-5, with 7 bases fitting TRBD1. Losses at the gene ends were 3 bases for V and 5 bases for J; bases not matched to a gene: 4. The germline V gene has CDR1 LNHDA and CDR2 SQIVND (reference sequence). The CDR3 loop spans 14 amino acids. CDR3 DNA, as far as it was read: TGTGCCAGTAGTATTACAGGGGACCATCAGCCC. It is translated as CASSITGDHQP. The full-length CDR3 reads as CASSITGDHQPQHF.